The sequence of this T cell receptor beta chain was determined in a study of T-cell reconstitution after alpha-beta-depleted transplantation in children. The CDR3 is 13 amino acids. The V gene's germline CDR1 is SGHRS and CDR2 YFSETQ. V was pared by 4 bases and J by 14 bases, with 20 bases between. A library of TCRbeta sequences, prepared with unique molecular identifiers, was generated. MiXCR, applied by TCRdb to the PCR reads, yields one record per CDR3 protein. The table records about 980,000 distinct CDR3 sequences, about 29% of them present only once. This clonotype turned up a few times. Its antigen remains unknown. General observations from the study: Expanded clones from the graft, numbering several hundred, reportedly supplied alpha-beta T cells about two months after transplant. Surviving recipient T cells and thymic progenitors produced the high day-60 TCRbeta diversity seen in some patients.

This specimen was PBMCs, mostly from graft donor cells, taken 360 days after TCRalphabeta/CD19-depleted stem cell transplant. This sequence originates from a boy in the first two years of life who had a stem cell transplant for SCID, so the T cells may come from the graft donor. The rearrangement links TRBV5-1 to TRBJ2-3; possibly TRBD1 for D (5 bases). The CDR3 protein is CASSQKGDFKGYF. CDR3 nucleotide sequence: TGCGCCAGCAGCCAGAAAGGGGATTTCAAGGGGTATTTT.